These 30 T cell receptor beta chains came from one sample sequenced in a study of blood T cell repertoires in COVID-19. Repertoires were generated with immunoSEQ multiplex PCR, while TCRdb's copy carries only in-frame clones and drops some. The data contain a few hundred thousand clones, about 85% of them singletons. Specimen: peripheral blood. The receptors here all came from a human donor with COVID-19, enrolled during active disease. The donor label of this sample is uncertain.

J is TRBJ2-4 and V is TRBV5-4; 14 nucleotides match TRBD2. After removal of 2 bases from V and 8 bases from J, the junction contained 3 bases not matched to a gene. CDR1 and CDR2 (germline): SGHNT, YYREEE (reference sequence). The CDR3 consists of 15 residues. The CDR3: CASSLGLAGGDIQYF. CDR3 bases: TGTGCCAGCAGCTTAGGACTAGCGGGAGGTGACATTCAGTACTTC. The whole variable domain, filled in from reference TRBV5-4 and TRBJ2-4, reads ETGVTQSPTHLIKTRGQQVTLRCSSQSGHNTVSWYQQALGQGPQFIFQYYREEENGRGNFPPRFSGLQFPNYSSELNVNALELDDSALYLCASSLGLAGGDIQYFGAGTRLSVL.

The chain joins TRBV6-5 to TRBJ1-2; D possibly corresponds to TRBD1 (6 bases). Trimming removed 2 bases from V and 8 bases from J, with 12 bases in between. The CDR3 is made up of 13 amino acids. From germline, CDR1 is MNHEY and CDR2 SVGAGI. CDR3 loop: CASSYVGGSGYTF. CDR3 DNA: TGTGCCAGCAGTTACGTAGGGGGAAGCGGCTACACCTTC.

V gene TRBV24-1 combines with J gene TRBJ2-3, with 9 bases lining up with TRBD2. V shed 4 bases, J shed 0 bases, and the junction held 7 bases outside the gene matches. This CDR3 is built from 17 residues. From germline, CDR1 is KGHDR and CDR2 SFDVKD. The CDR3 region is CATSDAAGGPSTDTQYF. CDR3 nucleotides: TGTGCCACCAGTGACGCCGCGGGAGGGCCGAGCACAGATACGCAGTATTTT.

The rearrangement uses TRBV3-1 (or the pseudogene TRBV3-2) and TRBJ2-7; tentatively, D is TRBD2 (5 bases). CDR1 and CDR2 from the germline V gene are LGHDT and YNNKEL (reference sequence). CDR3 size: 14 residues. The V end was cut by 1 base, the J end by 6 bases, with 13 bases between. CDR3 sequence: CASSQGVLGVEQYF. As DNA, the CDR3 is TGTGCCAGCAGCCAAGGGGTTCTGGGAGTCGAGCAGTACTTC.

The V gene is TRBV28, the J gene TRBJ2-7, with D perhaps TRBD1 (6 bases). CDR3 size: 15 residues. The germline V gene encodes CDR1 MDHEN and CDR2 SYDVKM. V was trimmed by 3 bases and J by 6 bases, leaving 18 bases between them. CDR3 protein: CASSFQTPQGGEQYF. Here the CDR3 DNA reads TGTGCCAGCAGTTTCCAGACTCCCCAAGGGGGCGAGCAGTACTTC.

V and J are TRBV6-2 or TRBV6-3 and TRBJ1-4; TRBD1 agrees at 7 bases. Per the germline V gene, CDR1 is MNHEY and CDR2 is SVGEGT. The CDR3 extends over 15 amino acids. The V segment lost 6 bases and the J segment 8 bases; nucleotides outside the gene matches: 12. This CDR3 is CASSPPGQLWEKLFF. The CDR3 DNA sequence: TGTGCCAGCAGCCCGCCGGGACAGTTGTGGGAAAAACTGTTTTTT.

The CDR3 reads CASSRRGTPSNTGELFF. In DNA form, the CDR3 reads TGTGCCAGCAGCCGAAGGGGCACTCCTTCGAACACCGGGGAGCTGTTTTTT. The chain couples TRBV6-6 to TRBJ2-2; D is possibly TRBD1 (5 bases). CDR3 length equals 17 residues. Germline CDR1 is MNHNY and CDR2 is SVGAGI (reference sequence). V was cut by 6 bases and J by 0 bases, with 17 bases left in between.

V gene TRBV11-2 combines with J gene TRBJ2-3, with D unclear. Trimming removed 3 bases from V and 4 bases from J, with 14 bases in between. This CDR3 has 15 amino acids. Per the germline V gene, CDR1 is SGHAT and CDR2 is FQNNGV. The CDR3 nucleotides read TGTGCCAGCAGCTTGTCGGCAGGCCGGTCAGATACGCAGTATTTT. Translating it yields CASSLSAGRSDTQYF.

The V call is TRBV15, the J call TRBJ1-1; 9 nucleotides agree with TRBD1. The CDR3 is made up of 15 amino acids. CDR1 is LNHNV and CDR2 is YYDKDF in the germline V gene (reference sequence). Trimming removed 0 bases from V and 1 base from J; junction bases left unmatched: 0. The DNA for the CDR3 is TGTGCCACCAGCAGAGAGGGACAGGGGAACACTGAAGCTTTCTTT. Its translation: CATSREGQGNTEAFF.

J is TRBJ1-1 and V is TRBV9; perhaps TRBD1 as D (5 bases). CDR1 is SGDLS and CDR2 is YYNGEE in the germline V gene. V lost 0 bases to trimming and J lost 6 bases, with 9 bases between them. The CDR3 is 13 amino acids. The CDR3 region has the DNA TGTGCCAGCAGCGTAGTGGGAGGGGCTGAAGCTTTCTTT. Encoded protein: CASSVVGGAEAFF.

The CDR3 loop reads CASSPAGFTDTQYF. CDR3 DNA sequence: TGTGCCAGCAGTCCAGCGGGGTTCACAGATACGCAGTATTTT. V is TRBV11-1 and J is TRBJ2-3; 7 positions agree with TRBD2. This CDR3 has 14 amino acids. Losses at the gene ends were 6 bases for V and 2 bases for J; bases not matched to a gene: 5. Germline V gene lookup returns CDR1 SGHAT and CDR2 FQDESV (reference sequence).

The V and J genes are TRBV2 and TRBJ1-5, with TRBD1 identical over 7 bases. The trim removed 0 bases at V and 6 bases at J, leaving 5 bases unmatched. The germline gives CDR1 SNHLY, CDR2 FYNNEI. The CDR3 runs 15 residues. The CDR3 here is CASSEATGAGQPQHF. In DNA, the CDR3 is TGTGCCAGCAGTGAAGCCACAGGGGCTGGTCAGCCCCAGCATTTT.

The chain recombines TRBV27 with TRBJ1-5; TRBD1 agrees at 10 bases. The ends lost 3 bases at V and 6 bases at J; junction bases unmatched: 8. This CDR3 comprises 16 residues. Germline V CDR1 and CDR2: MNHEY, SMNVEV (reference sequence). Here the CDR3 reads CASSFLSGTGVQPQHF. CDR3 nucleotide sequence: TGTGCCAGCAGTTTCCTTTCCGGGACAGGGGTTCAGCCCCAGCATTTT.

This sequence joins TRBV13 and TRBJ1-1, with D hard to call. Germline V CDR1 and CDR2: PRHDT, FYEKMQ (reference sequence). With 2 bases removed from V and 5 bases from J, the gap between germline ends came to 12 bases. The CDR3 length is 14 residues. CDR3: CASSLTAPFTEAFF. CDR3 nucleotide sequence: TGTGCCAGCAGCTTAACAGCCCCGTTTACTGAAGCTTTCTTT.

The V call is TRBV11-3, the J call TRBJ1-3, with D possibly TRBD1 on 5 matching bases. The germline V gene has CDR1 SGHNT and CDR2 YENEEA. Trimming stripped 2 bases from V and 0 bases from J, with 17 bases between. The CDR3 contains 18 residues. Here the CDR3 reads CASSLNNRTVSSGNTIYF. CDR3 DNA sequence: TGTGCCAGCAGCTTAAATAACAGGACCGTATCCTCTGGAAACACCATATATTTT.

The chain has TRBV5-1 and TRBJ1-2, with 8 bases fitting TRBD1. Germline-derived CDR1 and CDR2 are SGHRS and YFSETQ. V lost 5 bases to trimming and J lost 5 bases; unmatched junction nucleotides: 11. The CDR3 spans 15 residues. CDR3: CASSPGGTGTYGYTF. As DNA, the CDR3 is TGCGCCAGCAGTCCCGGAGGGACAGGAACATATGGCTACACCTTC.

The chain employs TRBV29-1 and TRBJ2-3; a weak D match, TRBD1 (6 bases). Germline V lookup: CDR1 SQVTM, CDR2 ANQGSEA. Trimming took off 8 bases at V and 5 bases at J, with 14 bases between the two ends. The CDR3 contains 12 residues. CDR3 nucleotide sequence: TGCAGCACCAGGGCAGGGGTAGATACGCAGTATTTT. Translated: CSTRAGVDTQYF.

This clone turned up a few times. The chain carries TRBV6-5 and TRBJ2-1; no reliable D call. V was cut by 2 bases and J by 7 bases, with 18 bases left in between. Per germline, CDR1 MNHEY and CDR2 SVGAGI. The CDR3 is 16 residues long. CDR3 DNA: TGTGCCAGCAGTTACGTCGTTGGGTCTAGAGCAAATGAGCAGTTCTTC. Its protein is CASSYVVGSRANEQFF.

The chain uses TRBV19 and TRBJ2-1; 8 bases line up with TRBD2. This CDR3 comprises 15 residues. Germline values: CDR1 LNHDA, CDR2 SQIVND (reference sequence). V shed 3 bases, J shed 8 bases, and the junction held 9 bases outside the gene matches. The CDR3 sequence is CASSIGAGAPHEQFF. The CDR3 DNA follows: TGTGCCAGTAGTATCGGAGCGGGAGCCCCCCATGAGCAGTTCTTC.

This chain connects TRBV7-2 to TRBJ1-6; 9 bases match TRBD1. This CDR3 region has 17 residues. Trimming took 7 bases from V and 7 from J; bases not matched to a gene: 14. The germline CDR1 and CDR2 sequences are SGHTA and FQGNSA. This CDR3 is CASTEWGQGNVNSPLHF. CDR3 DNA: TGTGCCAGCACCGAGTGGGGACAGGGAAATGTGAATTCACCCCTCCACTTT.

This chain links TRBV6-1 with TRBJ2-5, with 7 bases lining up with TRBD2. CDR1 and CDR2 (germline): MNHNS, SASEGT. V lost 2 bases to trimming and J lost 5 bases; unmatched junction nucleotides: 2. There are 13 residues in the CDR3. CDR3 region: CASSERGVETQYF. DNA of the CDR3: TGTGCCAGCAGTGAACGGGGGGTGGAGACCCAGTACTTC.

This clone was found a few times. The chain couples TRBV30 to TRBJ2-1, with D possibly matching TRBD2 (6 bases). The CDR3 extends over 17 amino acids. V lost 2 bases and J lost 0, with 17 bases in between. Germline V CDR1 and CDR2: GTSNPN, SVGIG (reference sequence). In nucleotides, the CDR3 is TGTGCCTGGAGTCTGTTGCCCCCGGGAGCCTCCTACAATGAGCAGTTCTTC. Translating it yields CAWSLLPPGASYNEQFF.

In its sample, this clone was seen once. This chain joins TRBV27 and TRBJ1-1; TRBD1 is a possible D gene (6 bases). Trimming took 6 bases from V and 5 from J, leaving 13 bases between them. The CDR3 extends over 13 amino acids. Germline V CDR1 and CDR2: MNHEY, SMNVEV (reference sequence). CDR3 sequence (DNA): TGTGCCAGCAGCATCACAGGGCGGACTGAAGCTTTCTTT. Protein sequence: CASSITGRTEAFF.

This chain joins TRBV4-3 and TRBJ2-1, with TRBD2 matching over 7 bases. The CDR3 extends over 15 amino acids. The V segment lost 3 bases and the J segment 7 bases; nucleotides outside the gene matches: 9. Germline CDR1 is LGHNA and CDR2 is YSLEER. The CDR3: CASSHRTGGGNEQFF. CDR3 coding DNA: TGCGCCAGCAGCCACCGTACGGGAGGAGGGAATGAGCAGTTCTTC.

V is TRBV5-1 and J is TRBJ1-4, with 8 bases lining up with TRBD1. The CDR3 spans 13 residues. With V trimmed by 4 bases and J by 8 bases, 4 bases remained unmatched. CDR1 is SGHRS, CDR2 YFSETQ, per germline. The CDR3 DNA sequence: TGCGCCAGCAGCAACCGGGACAGGGAAAAACTGTTTTTT. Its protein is CASSNRDREKLFF.

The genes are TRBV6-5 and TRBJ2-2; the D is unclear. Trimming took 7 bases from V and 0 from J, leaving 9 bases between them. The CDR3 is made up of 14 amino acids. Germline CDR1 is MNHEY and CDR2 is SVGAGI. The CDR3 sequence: CASNGNANTGELFF. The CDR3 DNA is TGTGCCAGCAATGGCAACGCGAACACCGGGGAGCTGTTTTTT.

DNA of the CDR3: TGTGCCTGGAACCAGGGGATTAACTCTGGAAACACCATATATTTT. It encodes CAWNQGINSGNTIYF. The rearrangement joins TRBV30 to TRBJ1-3, with D possibly TRBD1 on 6 matching bases. The CDR3 sequence is 15 residues long. Germline assignment: CDR1 GTSNPN and CDR2 SVGIG (reference sequence). The V gene lost 4 bases and the J gene lost 0 bases, with 13 bases spanning the gap.

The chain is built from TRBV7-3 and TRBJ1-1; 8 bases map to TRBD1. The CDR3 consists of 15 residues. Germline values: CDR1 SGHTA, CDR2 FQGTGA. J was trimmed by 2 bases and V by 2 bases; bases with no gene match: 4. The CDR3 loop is CASSLYAGGNTEAFF. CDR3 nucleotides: TGTGCCAGCAGCTTATACGCAGGGGGCAACACTGAAGCTTTCTTT.

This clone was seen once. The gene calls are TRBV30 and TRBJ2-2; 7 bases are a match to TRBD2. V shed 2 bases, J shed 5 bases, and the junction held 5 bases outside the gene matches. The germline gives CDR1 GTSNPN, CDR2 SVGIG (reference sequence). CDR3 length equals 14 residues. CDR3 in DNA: TGTGCCTGGAGTTGGGCGGGAGCGACCGGGGAGCTGTTTTTT. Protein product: CAWSWAGATGELFF.

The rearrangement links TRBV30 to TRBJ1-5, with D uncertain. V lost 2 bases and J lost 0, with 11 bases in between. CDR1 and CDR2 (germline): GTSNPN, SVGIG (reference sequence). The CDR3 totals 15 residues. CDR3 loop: CAWSSGVLSNQPQHF. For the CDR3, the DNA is TGTGCCTGGAGTAGCGGAGTCCTTAGCAATCAGCCCCAGCATTTT.